This record covers a single T cell receptor beta chain. Its antigen is still unknown. The data belong to a study of response to subunit inactivated influenza vaccine. Overall study findings and caveats: The authors suggested that every seasonal influenza vaccination recruits few new T cells.

TCRdb analysed the RT-PCR reads with MiXCR anew, one entry per CDR3 protein. The sample holds roughly 780,000 distinct CDR3 sequences, approximately 17% seen once. Germline V gives CDR1 SEHNR, CDR2 FQNEAQ (reference sequence). CDR3 size: 15 residues. Trimming cost V 5 bases and J 2 bases, with 15 bases left between them. J is TRBJ2-5 and V is TRBV7-9, with D perhaps given as TRBD1 or TRBD2 (5 bases each). The starting material was PBMCs from blood, obtained roughly 5 days after vaccination. The clonotype comes from a man aged 50 to 60 who received an inactivated influenza vaccine. The CDR3 nucleotides are TGTGCCAGCAGCCCCCGAGGGGACCAACAAGAGACCCAGTACTTC. Its translation: CASSPRGDQQETQYF.